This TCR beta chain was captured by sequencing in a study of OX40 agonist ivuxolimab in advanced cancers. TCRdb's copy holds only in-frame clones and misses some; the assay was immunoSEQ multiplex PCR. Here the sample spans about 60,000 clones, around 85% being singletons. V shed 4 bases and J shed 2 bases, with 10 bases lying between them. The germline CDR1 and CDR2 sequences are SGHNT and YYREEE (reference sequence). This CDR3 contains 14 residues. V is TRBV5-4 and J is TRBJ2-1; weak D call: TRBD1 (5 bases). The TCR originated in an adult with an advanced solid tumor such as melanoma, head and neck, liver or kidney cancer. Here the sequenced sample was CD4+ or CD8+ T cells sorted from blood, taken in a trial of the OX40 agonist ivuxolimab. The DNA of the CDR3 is TGTGCCAGCAGCGCCCAGGGTACCTACAATGAGCAGTTCTTC. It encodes CASSAQGTYNEQFF.